The T cell receptor beta chain under discussion was sequenced for a study of CD8 T cells in ankylosing spondylitis. Study results and caveats: Ankylosing spondylitis blood appeared to be characterized by a TCR beta motif of fewer than ten highly homologous variants.

There are a few counts of this clonotype. The antigen is undetermined. By quantitative 5'-RACE with molecular barcodes, the TCR beta libraries were made. TCRdb reanalysed the 5' RACE reads using MiXCR and keeps one entry per CDR3 protein. The repertoire holds 220,000 or so distinct CDR3 sequences, with about 16% as singletons. Germline-derived CDR1 and CDR2 are SGDLS and YYNGEE. Deletions cut 5 bases from V and 5 bases from J, with 13 bases between. There are 14 residues in the CDR3. The rearrangement joins TRBV9 to TRBJ2-2, with a tentative D call TRBD1 (6 bases). The receptor was isolated from a male donor with ankylosing spondylitis. The specimen sequenced was blood, either unsorted or a sorted T cell fraction (not recorded which). CDR3 protein: CASRDTGLTGELFF. The CDR3 DNA reads TGTGCCAGCAGAGATACAGGGTTGACCGGGGAGCTGTTTTTT.